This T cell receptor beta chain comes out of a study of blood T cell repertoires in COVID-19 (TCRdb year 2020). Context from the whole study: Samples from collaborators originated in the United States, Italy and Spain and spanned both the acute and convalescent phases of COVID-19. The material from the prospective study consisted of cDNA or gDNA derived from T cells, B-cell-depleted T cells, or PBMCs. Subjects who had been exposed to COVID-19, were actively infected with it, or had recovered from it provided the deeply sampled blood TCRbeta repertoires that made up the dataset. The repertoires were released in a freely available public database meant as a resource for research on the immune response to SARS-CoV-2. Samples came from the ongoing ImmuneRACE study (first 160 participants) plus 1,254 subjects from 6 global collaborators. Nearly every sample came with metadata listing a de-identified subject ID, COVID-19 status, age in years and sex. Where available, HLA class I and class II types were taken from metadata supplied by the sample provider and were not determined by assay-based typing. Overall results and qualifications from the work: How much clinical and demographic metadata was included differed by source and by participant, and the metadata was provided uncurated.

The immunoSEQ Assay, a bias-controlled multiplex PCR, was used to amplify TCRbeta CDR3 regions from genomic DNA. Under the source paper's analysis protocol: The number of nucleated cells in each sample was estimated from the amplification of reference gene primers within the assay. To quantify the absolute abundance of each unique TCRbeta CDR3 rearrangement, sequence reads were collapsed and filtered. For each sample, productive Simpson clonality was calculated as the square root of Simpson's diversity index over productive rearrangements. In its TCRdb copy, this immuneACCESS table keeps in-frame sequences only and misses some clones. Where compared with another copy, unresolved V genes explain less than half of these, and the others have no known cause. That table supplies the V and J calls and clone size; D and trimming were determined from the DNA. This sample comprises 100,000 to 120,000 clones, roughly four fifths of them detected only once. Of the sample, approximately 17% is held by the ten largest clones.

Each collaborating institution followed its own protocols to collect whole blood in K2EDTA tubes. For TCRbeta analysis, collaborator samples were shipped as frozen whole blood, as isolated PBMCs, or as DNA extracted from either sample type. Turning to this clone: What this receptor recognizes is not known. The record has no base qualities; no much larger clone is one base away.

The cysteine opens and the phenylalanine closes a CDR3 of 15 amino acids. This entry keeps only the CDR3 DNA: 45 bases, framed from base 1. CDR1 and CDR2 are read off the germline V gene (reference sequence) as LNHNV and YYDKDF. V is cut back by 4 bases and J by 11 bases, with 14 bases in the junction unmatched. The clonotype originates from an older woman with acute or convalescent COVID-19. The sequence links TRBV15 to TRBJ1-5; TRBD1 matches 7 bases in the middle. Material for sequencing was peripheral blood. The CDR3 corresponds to CATSTGQAPDEAQHF. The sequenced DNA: TGTGCCACCAGCACTGGACAGGCCCCGGATGAGGCCCAGCATTTT.